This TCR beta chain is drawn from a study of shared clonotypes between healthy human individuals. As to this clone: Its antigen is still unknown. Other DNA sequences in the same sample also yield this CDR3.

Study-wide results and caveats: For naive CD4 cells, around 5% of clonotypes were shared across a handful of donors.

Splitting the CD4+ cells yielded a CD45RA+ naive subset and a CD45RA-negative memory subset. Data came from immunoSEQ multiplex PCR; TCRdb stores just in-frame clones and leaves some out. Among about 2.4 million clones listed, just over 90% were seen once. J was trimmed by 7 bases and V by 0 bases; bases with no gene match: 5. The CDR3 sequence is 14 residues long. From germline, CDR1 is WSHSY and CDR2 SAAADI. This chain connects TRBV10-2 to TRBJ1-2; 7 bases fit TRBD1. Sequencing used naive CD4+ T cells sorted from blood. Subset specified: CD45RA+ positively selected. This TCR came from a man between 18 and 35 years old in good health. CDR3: CASSESGGGSGYTF. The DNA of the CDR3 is TGCGCCAGCAGTGAGTCAGGAGGGGGCTCTGGCTACACCTTC.